A selection of T cell receptor beta chains follows, all from one sample in a study of blood T cell repertoires in COVID-19. Profiled with immunoSEQ multiplex PCR; TCRdb holds only in-frame clones, not every one. The sample has more than 60,000 clones; roughly 84% are singletons. The sample comprised peripheral blood. Every receptor here comes from a man aged 45 to 65 with acute or convalescent COVID-19. The CDR3 runs from the conserved cysteine through the conserved F or W. A D gene is named only where the DNA matches it firmly. Clone size is not always given. Where it is, it says once, few, many or a class for expanded clones.

v_gene	j_gene	d_gene	abundance	CDR3aa	CDR3nt
TRBV12-3/TRBV12-4	TRBJ2-3	-	-	CASSMNSGDTQYF	TGTGCCAGCAGTATGAATTCCGGAGATACGCAGTATTTT
TRBV6-2/TRBV6-3	TRBJ1-1	TRBD1	few	CASSYDRGLSGTEAFF	TGTGCCAGCAGTTACGACAGGGGGCTATCGGGCACTGAAGCTTTCTTT
TRBV30	TRBJ2-3	TRBD2	-	CAWGTAGARTDTQYF	TGTGCCTGGGGCACAGCGGGAGCTCGCACAGATACGCAGTATTTT
TRBV2	TRBJ2-4	TRBD1	-	CATSQGNIQYF	TGTGCCACTTCACAGGGGAACATTCAGTACTTC
TRBV5-1	TRBJ2-7	-	-	CASSLAPATYEQYF	TGCGCCAGCAGCTTGGCTCCCGCTACCTACGAGCAGTACTTC
TRBV18	TRBJ1-1	-	-	CASSPTTGNTEAFF	TGTGCCAGCTCACCCACGACAGGGAACACTGAAGCTTTCTTT
TRBV4-2	TRBJ1-6	-	medium-sized	CAGGQTVGSPLHF	TGTGCCGGTGGACAGACCGTAGGTTCACCCCTCCACTTT
TRBV3-1/TRBV3-2	TRBJ1-2	-	-	CASSPRPGLYGYTF	TGTGCCAGCAGCCCCCGCCCAGGGTTATATGGCTACACCTTC
TRBV2	TRBJ1-2	TRBD1	-	CASSEALGTGVYGYTF	TGTGCCAGCAGTGAAGCGCTTGGGACAGGGGTCTATGGCTACACCTTC
TRBV6-2/TRBV6-3	TRBJ2-7	-	-	CASSLQRRYEQYF	TGTGCCAGCAGTTTGCAGAGGAGATACGAGCAGTACTTC
TRBV12-5	TRBJ2-1	TRBD2	-	CASGPRGTSGVNEQFF	TGTGCTAGTGGCCCCAGGGGTACTAGCGGGGTCAATGAGCAGTTCTTC